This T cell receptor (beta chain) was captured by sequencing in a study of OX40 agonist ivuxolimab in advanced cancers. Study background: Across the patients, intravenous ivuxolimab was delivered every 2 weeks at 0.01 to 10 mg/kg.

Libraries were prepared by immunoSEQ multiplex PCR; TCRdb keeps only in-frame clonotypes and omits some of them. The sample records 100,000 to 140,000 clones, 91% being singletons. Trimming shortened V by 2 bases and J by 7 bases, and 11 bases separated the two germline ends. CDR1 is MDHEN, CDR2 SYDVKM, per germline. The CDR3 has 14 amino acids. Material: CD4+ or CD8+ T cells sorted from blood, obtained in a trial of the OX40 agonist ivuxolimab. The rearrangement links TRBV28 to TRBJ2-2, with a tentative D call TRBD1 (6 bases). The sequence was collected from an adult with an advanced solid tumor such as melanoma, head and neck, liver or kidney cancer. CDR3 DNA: TGTGCCAGCAGTTTACAACAGGGTGGCGGGGAGCTGTTTTTT. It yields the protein CASSLQQGGGELFF.